Listed below are T cell receptor beta chains from one sample, sequenced in a study of blood T cell repertoires in COVID-19. Measured with immunoSEQ multiplex PCR; TCRdb has only the in-frame clones, and not every one. The profile shows tens of thousands of clones, 90% of them singletons. The sample was peripheral blood. The origin of the receptors is a man aged 60 to 75 with active or convalescent COVID-19. The CDR3 runs from the conserved cysteine through the conserved F or W. Fields, in order: V gene, clone size, D gene, J gene, CDR3 protein, CDR3 DNA. D genes are given only for firm matches. Part of the rows lack a size; the others show once, few, many or a class for expanded clones.

v_gene: TRBV6-5; abundance: .; d_gene: TRBD1; j_gene: TRBJ1-1; CDR3aa: CASRFPGTGASEAFF; CDR3nt: TGTGCCAGCAGATTTCCCGGGACAGGGGCATCTGAAGCTTTCTTT
v_gene: TRBV18; abundance: once; d_gene: .; j_gene: TRBJ1-1; CDR3aa: CASNARGGMNTEAFF; CDR3nt: TGTGCCAGCAACGCGAGAGGCGGAATGAACACTGAAGCTTTCTTT
v_gene: TRBV12-3/TRBV12-4; abundance: many; d_gene: .; j_gene: TRBJ1-2; CDR3aa: CASSLDRSGYTF; CDR3nt: TGTGCCAGCAGTTTAGACAGGAGTGGCTACACCTTC
v_gene: TRBV19; abundance: .; d_gene: .; j_gene: TRBJ1-4; CDR3aa: CASSLLGLGEKLFF; CDR3nt: TGTGCCAGTAGTCTATTAGGACTCGGTGAAAAACTGTTTTTT
v_gene: TRBV11-1; abundance: .; d_gene: TRBD2; j_gene: TRBJ2-2; CDR3aa: CASSLVAAGAGGELFF; CDR3nt: TGTGCCAGCAGCTTAGTCGCAGCGGGGGCTGGCGGGGAGCTGTTTTTT
v_gene: TRBV27; abundance: .; d_gene: .; j_gene: TRBJ1-3; CDR3aa: CASSLGGIGNTIYF; CDR3nt: TGTGCCAGCAGTTTAGGAGGGATCGGAAACACCATATATTTT
v_gene: TRBV27; abundance: .; d_gene: TRBD1; j_gene: TRBJ1-5; CDR3aa: CASSSQGESNQPQHF; CDR3nt: TGTGCCAGCAGTTCACAGGGGGAGAGCAATCAGCCCCAGCATTTT
v_gene: TRBV6-1; abundance: once; d_gene: .; j_gene: TRBJ2-5; CDR3aa: CASSEFGGKLETQYF; CDR3nt: TGTGCCAGCAGTGAATTTGGGGGGAAGTTGGAGACCCAGTACTTC
v_gene: TRBV5-1; abundance: .; d_gene: TRBD2; j_gene: TRBJ2-3; CDR3aa: CASSFRGGRIDTQYF; CDR3nt: TGCGCCAGCAGCTTCCGGGGCGGGAGAATAGATACGCAGTATTTT
v_gene: TRBV10-3; abundance: .; d_gene: TRBD1; j_gene: TRBJ1-1; CDR3aa: CAISAGTGGTEAFF; CDR3nt: TGTGCCATCAGTGCCGGGACAGGTGGTACTGAAGCTTTCTTT
v_gene: TRBV5-4; abundance: .; d_gene: .; j_gene: TRBJ2-3; CDR3aa: CASSFLGGADTQYF; CDR3nt: TGTGCCAGCAGCTTTCTAGGGGGAGCAGATACGCAGTATTTT
v_gene: TRBV14; abundance: .; d_gene: TRBD1; j_gene: TRBJ2-5; CDR3aa: CASSFIRQGRKETQYF; CDR3nt: TGTGCCAGCAGCTTTATTAGACAGGGAAGGAAAGAGACCCAGTACTTC
v_gene: TRBV2; abundance: .; d_gene: TRBD1; j_gene: TRBJ1-2; CDR3aa: CASSTGGGYGYTF; CDR3nt: TGTGCCAGCAGTACAGGGGGCGGCTATGGCTACACCTTC
v_gene: TRBV7-6; abundance: .; d_gene: .; j_gene: TRBJ1-1; CDR3aa: CASSQDTNTEAFF; CDR3nt: TGTGCCAGCAGCCAGGACACGAACACTGAAGCTTTCTTT
v_gene: TRBV3-1/TRBV3-2; abundance: .; d_gene: TRBD1; j_gene: TRBJ1-1; CDR3aa: CASSQIGQGAKAFF; CDR3nt: TGTGCCAGCAGCCAAATCGGACAGGGGGCGAAAGCTTTCTTT
v_gene: TRBV3-1/TRBV3-2; abundance: .; d_gene: .; j_gene: TRBJ1-4; CDR3aa: CASSQVTGRREKLFF; CDR3nt: TGTGCCAGCAGCCAAGTAACAGGGCGGCGAGAAAAACTGTTTTTT
v_gene: TRBV24-1; abundance: .; d_gene: .; j_gene: TRBJ2-1; CDR3aa: CATSDRLGGLNEQFF; CDR3nt: TGTGCCACCAGTGATAGACTAGGCGGGCTCAATGAGCAGTTCTTC
v_gene: TRBV5-1; abundance: .; d_gene: .; j_gene: TRBJ2-7; CDR3aa: CASSLVGDEQYF; CDR3nt: TGCGCCAGCAGCTTGGTAGGAGACGAGCAGTACTTC
v_gene: TRBV7-3; abundance: .; d_gene: .; j_gene: TRBJ2-5; CDR3aa: CASSSERGETQYF; CDR3nt: TGTGCCAGCAGCTCTGAGCGTGGGGAGACCCAGTACTTC
v_gene: TRBV24-1; abundance: .; d_gene: TRBD1; j_gene: TRBJ2-1; CDR3aa: CATSDPGTGDNEQFF; CDR3nt: TGTGCCACCAGTGACCCCGGGACAGGGGACAATGAGCAGTTCTTC
v_gene: TRBV5-1; abundance: .; d_gene: TRBD1; j_gene: TRBJ2-7; CDR3aa: CASSPGDRFSYEQYF; CDR3nt: TGCGCCAGCAGCCCCGGGGACAGGTTCTCCTACGAGCAGTACTTC
v_gene: TRBV27; abundance: .; d_gene: .; j_gene: TRBJ1-5; CDR3aa: CASSLGQGIQPQHF; CDR3nt: TGTGCCAGCAGTTTAGGGCAGGGGATTCAGCCCCAGCATTTT
v_gene: TRBV5-1; abundance: .; d_gene: .; j_gene: TRBJ2-1; CDR3aa: CASSLVGGDNEQFF; CDR3nt: TGCGCCAGCAGCCTCGTTGGCGGGGATAATGAGCAGTTCTTC
v_gene: TRBV7-2; abundance: .; d_gene: TRBD1; j_gene: TRBJ1-1; CDR3aa: CASSLLGQGVTEAFF; CDR3nt: TGTGCCAGCAGCCTCCTAGGACAGGGGGTCACTGAAGCTTTCTTT
v_gene: TRBV27; abundance: .; d_gene: .; j_gene: TRBJ2-1; CDR3aa: CASRPLPRGGEQFF; CDR3nt: TGTGCCAGCAGACCCCTCCCTCGGGGAGGTGAGCAGTTCTTC
v_gene: TRBV23-1; abundance: .; d_gene: .; j_gene: TRBJ2-7; CDR3aa: CASSHTLGVPGGYEQYF; CDR3nt: TGCGCCAGCAGTCACACCTTAGGGGTCCCCGGAGGGTACGAGCAGTACTTC
v_gene: TRBV3-1/TRBV3-2; abundance: .; d_gene: TRBD1; j_gene: TRBJ1-6; CDR3aa: CASSLGKGAWNSPLHF; CDR3nt: TGTGCCAGCAGCCTGGGGAAGGGGGCCTGGAATTCACCCCTCCACTTT
v_gene: TRBV9; abundance: .; d_gene: TRBD2; j_gene: TRBJ2-5; CDR3aa: CASSAGLGEGTETQYF; CDR3nt: TGTGCCAGCAGCGCCGGCTTGGGGGAGGGCACAGAGACCCAGTACTTC
v_gene: TRBV6-6; abundance: .; d_gene: TRBD1; j_gene: TRBJ1-2; CDR3aa: CASSPDRQGKYGYTF; CDR3nt: TGTGCCAGCAGTCCCGATCGACAGGGGAAATATGGCTACACCTTC
v_gene: TRBV5-1; abundance: .; d_gene: .; j_gene: TRBJ1-2; CDR3aa: CASSLNGDNGYTF; CDR3nt: TGCGCCAGCAGCTTAAATGGGGACAATGGCTACACCTTC
v_gene: TRBV19; abundance: .; d_gene: .; j_gene: TRBJ1-1; CDR3aa: CASSPWRGWNTEAFF; CDR3nt: TGTGCCAGTAGTCCGTGGCGGGGCTGGAACACTGAAGCTTTCTTT
v_gene: TRBV5-1; abundance: .; d_gene: .; j_gene: TRBJ1-4; CDR3aa: CASSSDSQGEKLFF; CDR3nt: TGCGCCAGCAGCTCGGACAGCCAGGGGGAAAAACTGTTTTTT
v_gene: TRBV29-1; abundance: .; d_gene: .; j_gene: TRBJ1-1; CDR3aa: CSVGTPMNTEAFF; CDR3nt: TGCAGCGTCGGTACCCCGATGAACACTGAAGCTTTCTTT
v_gene: TRBV19; abundance: .; d_gene: .; j_gene: TRBJ1-1; CDR3aa: CASSMRGLTEAFF; CDR3nt: TGTGCCAGTAGTATGAGAGGGCTTACTGAAGCTTTCTTT
v_gene: TRBV18; abundance: .; d_gene: .; j_gene: TRBJ2-7; CDR3aa: CASSPTGPSYEQYF; CDR3nt: TGTGCCAGCTCACCAACAGGGCCGTCCTACGAGCAGTACTTC
v_gene: TRBV18; abundance: .; d_gene: TRBD1; j_gene: TRBJ2-1; CDR3aa: CASQGQGGSNEQFF; CDR3nt: TGTGCCAGCCAGGGACAGGGAGGTTCCAATGAGCAGTTCTTC
v_gene: TRBV28; abundance: .; d_gene: .; j_gene: TRBJ2-7; CDR3aa: CASSLVSGEQYF; CDR3nt: TGTGCCAGCAGTTTAGTGTCGGGCGAGCAGTACTTC
v_gene: TRBV5-1; abundance: .; d_gene: TRBD2; j_gene: TRBJ2-7; CDR3aa: CASSLVAGGVYEQYF; CDR3nt: TGCGCCAGCAGCCTTGTCGCGGGGGGCGTCTACGAGCAGTACTTC
v_gene: TRBV18; abundance: .; d_gene: .; j_gene: TRBJ1-5; CDR3aa: CASSPQGGGGNQPQHF; CDR3nt: TGTGCCAGCTCACCCCAAGGGGGTGGCGGCAATCAGCCCCAGCATTTT
v_gene: TRBV6-1; abundance: .; d_gene: .; j_gene: TRBJ1-3; CDR3aa: CASSDGASGNTIYF; CDR3nt: TGTGCCAGCAGTGATGGGGCCTCTGGAAACACCATATATTTT
v_gene: TRBV4-1; abundance: .; d_gene: TRBD2; j_gene: TRBJ2-7; CDR3aa: CASSQEPSGSYEQYF; CDR3nt: TGCGCCAGCAGCCAAGAACCCAGCGGGAGCTACGAGCAGTACTTC
v_gene: TRBV10-3; abundance: .; d_gene: TRBD2; j_gene: TRBJ2-1; CDR3aa: CAIRSGRAGNEQFF; CDR3nt: TGTGCCATCAGAAGCGGGAGGGCCGGAAATGAGCAGTTCTTC
v_gene: TRBV19; abundance: .; d_gene: TRBD1; j_gene: TRBJ1-5; CDR3aa: CASSIRTGLGQPQHF; CDR3nt: TGTGCCAGTAGTATCCGGACAGGGCTCGGTCAGCCCCAGCATTTT
v_gene: TRBV20-1; abundance: once; d_gene: TRBD1; j_gene: TRBJ1-6; CDR3aa: CSASPGTGVGSPLHF; CDR3nt: TGCAGTGCTAGTCCCGGGACAGGGGTCGGTTCACCCCTCCACTTT
v_gene: TRBV10-1; abundance: .; d_gene: TRBD2; j_gene: TRBJ2-1; CDR3aa: CASSINRTRTPHEQFF; CDR3nt: TGCGCCAGCAGTATAAACAGGACTAGAACTCCCCATGAGCAGTTCTTC
v_gene: TRBV28; abundance: .; d_gene: TRBD1; j_gene: TRBJ1-4; CDR3aa: CASSSLTGANEKLFF; CDR3nt: TGTGCCAGCAGTTCTTTGACAGGGGCTAATGAAAAACTGTTTTTT
v_gene: TRBV7-9; abundance: .; d_gene: .; j_gene: TRBJ1-1; CDR3aa: CASSPRVNTEAFF; CDR3nt: TGTGCCAGCAGCCCCCGGGTGAACACTGAAGCTTTCTTT
v_gene: TRBV18; abundance: .; d_gene: TRBD2; j_gene: TRBJ2-1; CDR3aa: CASSPLATSGRHEQFF; CDR3nt: TGTGCCAGCTCACCACTAGCCACTAGCGGGAGACATGAGCAGTTCTTC
v_gene: TRBV6-1; abundance: .; d_gene: TRBD1; j_gene: TRBJ2-6; CDR3aa: CASSESLGQGSSGANVLTF; CDR3nt: TGTGCCAGCAGTGAAAGTCTAGGACAGGGTTCATCTGGGGCCAACGTCCTGACTTTC
v_gene: TRBV10-3; abundance: .; d_gene: .; j_gene: TRBJ1-4; CDR3aa: CAIRPGDNEKLFF; CDR3nt: TGTGCCATCAGGCCAGGGGATAATGAAAAACTGTTTTTT
v_gene: TRBV14; abundance: .; d_gene: TRBD2; j_gene: TRBJ2-3; CDR3aa: CASSQDGLRLAEGAPDTQYF; CDR3nt: TGTGCCAGCAGCCAAGATGGGTTGCGGCTAGCGGAAGGGGCCCCAGATACGCAGTATTTT
v_gene: TRBV9; abundance: .; d_gene: TRBD1; j_gene: TRBJ1-5; CDR3aa: CASSVGTGGNQPQHF; CDR3nt: TGTGCCAGCAGCGTAGGGACAGGGGGCAATCAGCCCCAGCATTTT
v_gene: TRBV7-3; abundance: .; d_gene: TRBD2; j_gene: TRBJ2-1; CDR3aa: CASSLQREFEQFF; CDR3nt: TGTGCCAGCAGCTTACAGCGGGAGTTTGAGCAGTTCTTC
v_gene: TRBV2; abundance: .; d_gene: TRBD1; j_gene: TRBJ1-2; CDR3aa: CASSDPTRDRTDGYTF; CDR3nt: TGTGCCAGCAGTGACCCAACCCGGGACAGGACGGATGGCTACACCTTC
v_gene: TRBV7-3; abundance: .; d_gene: TRBD2; j_gene: TRBJ2-7; CDR3aa: CASSPPTSTEQYF; CDR3nt: TGTGCCAGCAGCCCCCCGACTAGCACCGAGCAGTACTTC
v_gene: TRBV23-1; abundance: .; d_gene: .; j_gene: TRBJ1-2; CDR3aa: CASSRSGWGYTF; CDR3nt: TGCGCCAGCAGTCGGTCCGGGTGGGGCTACACCTTC
v_gene: TRBV10-1; abundance: .; d_gene: TRBD1; j_gene: TRBJ2-2; CDR3aa: CASAGTVNTGELFF; CDR3nt: TGCGCCAGCGCCGGGACAGTGAACACCGGGGAGCTGTTTTTT
v_gene: TRBV2; abundance: .; d_gene: .; j_gene: TRBJ1-6; CDR3aa: CASSADSAYSPLHF; CDR3nt: TGTGCCAGCAGTGCCGACAGCGCCTATTCACCCCTCCACTTT
v_gene: TRBV6-2/TRBV6-3; abundance: .; d_gene: .; j_gene: TRBJ1-2; CDR3aa: CASSSGYGYTF; CDR3nt: TGTGCCAGCAGTTCGGGGTATGGCTACACCTTC